This T cell receptor (beta chain) originates from a study of shared clonotypes between healthy human individuals. Data came from immunoSEQ multiplex PCR; TCRdb stores just in-frame clones and leaves some out. The table includes hundreds of thousands of clones, 79% detected once. CDR1 is SGDLS, CDR2 YYNGEE, per germline. The CDR3 is 13 residues long. The germline V and J ends were trimmed by 0 bases and 4 bases, with 7 bases remaining between them. This clone showed up many times. The sample contains more than one DNA sequence encoding this CDR3. The chain has TRBV9 and TRBJ1-1; D unresolved. The receptor was derived from a woman in her forties in good health. Some clones in this sample may be carry-over from other donors' samples. The specimen sequenced was PBMCs. The CDR3 loop is CASSVGRGTEAFF. The CDR3 coding sequence is TGTGCCAGCAGCGTAGGAAGAGGCACTGAAGCTTTCTTT.